These 9 T cell receptor beta chains were sequenced from one sample in a study of blood T cells in healthy people across ages. It was with a sample-barcoded 5' primer and a J-beta primer mix that a second PCR of about 7 to 12 cycles was run. From the 5' RACE reads, TCRdb called clonotypes with MiXCR, one entry per CDR3 protein. The repertoire holds around 990,000 distinct CDR3 sequences, around 25% seen once, with 0.65% to 0.75% in the top ten. These data were also filed under a second study, of T cells of mothers and their children.

The specimen was blood. The receptor source for this set is a girl aged 2-15 years in good health.

The J gene is TRBJ2-7, the V gene TRBV4-2, with D possibly matching TRBD2 (6 bases). V shed 0 bases and J shed 5 bases, with 11 bases lying between them. CDR1 and CDR2 (germline): LGHNA, YNFKEQ. The CDR3 extends over 14 amino acids. CDR3 sequence (DNA): TGTGCCAGCAGCCAAGAACGGGAGATAAACGAGCAGTACTTC. Its translation is CASSQEREINEQYF.

This clonotype was seen a few times. The V and J genes are TRBV7-3 and TRBJ1-1; TRBD1 might be the D (5 bases). The CDR3 is 15 residues long. Between the trimmed V and J ends, which lost 2 bases and 1 base, there was a span of 11 bases. Germline V gives CDR1 SGHTA, CDR2 FQGTGA. DNA of the CDR3: TGTGCCAGCAGCTTATACGGGGACGCGAACACTGAAGCTTTCTTT. It yields the protein CASSLYGDANTEAFF.

The chain employs TRBV21-1 and TRBJ2-7; TRBD1, as called in the table, went unchecked against the DNA. TRBV21-1 counts as a pseudogene. This CDR3 is 16 amino acids long. CDR3 loop: CASSKEGQGSSYEQYF. CDR3 bases: TGTGCCAGCAGCAAAGAAGGACAGGGCAGCTCCTACGAGCAGTACTTC.

This clonotype turned up a few times. The chain links TRBV2 to TRBJ2-1; no reliable D call. The J call may not be correct, given that the DNA end is closer to TRBJ2-5. The CDR3 sequence is 16 residues long. The V gene's germline CDR1 is SNHLY and CDR2 FYNNEI. The CDR3 region is CASRIPANPFQETQYF. CDR3 nucleotide sequence: TGTGCCAGCAGGATTCCAGCGAACCCCTTCCAAGAGACCCAGTACTTC.

The rearrangement uses TRBV28 and TRBJ1-3; no clear D. The germline V gene has CDR1 MDHEN and CDR2 SYDVKM. V lost 3 bases and J lost 8, with 5 bases in between. CDR3 length equals 11 residues. This CDR3 reads CASSFGYTIYF. In nucleotides, the CDR3 is TGTGCCAGCAGTTTCGGATACACCATATATTTT.

This chain uses TRBV3-1 with TRBJ2-5; 8 nucleotides match TRBD2. Germline V gives CDR1 LGHDT, CDR2 YNNKEL (reference sequence). V dropped 0 bases and J dropped 5; count of bases not matched to a gene: 8. The CDR3 is 16 amino acids. The chain's CDR3 is CASSQEVAGGRETQYF. CDR3 in DNA: TGTGCCAGCAGCCAAGAGGTTGCGGGGGGCAGGGAGACCCAGTACTTC.

As regards this clonotype: One end of the junction does not line up with germline, which may come from a read error. The genes are TRBV20-1 and TRBJ2-5; perhaps TRBD2 as D (6 bases). The end of the DNA is better explained by TRBJ2-1, so the J call may be wrong. The CDR3 loop spans 16 amino acids. The germline V gene has CDR1 DFQATT and CDR2 SNEGSKA (reference sequence). DNA of the CDR3: TGCAGTGCTAGAGATATTGGAGGGGTGGCCTACAACGAGCAGTTCTTC. It yields the protein CSARDIGGVAYNEQFF.

This clonotype was counted between two and nine times. The chain links TRBV6-5 to TRBJ1-1; maybe TRBD1 (6 bases). The V gene's germline CDR1 is MNHEY and CDR2 SVGAGI. This CDR3 comprises 13 residues. V lost 1 base, J lost 5 bases, and 8 bases lay in between. CDR3 residues: CASSYLRGTEAFF. The CDR3 coding sequence is TGTGCCAGCAGTTACTTGAGGGGGACTGAAGCTTTCTTT.

The chain recombines TRBV29-1 with TRBJ2-1; 8 bases are shared with TRBD2. The tail of the sequence fits TRBJ2-5 better, so the J call may be wrong. Germline CDR1 and CDR2: SQVTM and ANQGSEA. The CDR3 extends over 16 amino acids. For the CDR3, the DNA is TGCAGCGTTGACCAACGGACTAGCCCCAAACAAGAGACCCAGTACTTC. The encoded protein is CSVDQRTSPKQETQYF.